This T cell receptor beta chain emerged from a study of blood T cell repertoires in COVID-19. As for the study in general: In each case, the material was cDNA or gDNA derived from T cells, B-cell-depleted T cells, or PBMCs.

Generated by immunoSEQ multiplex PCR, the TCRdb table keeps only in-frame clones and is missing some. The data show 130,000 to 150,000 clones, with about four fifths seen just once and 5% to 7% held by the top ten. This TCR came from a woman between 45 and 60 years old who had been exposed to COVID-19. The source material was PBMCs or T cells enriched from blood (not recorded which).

CDR3 in amino acids: CAISTGEVGPEAFF. As DNA, the CDR3 is TGTGCCATCAGCACAGGGGAGGTGGGCCCTGAAGCTTTCTTT. The J gene is TRBJ1-1, the V gene TRBV10-3; 7 bases align to TRBD1. The V gene's germline CDR1 is ENHRY and CDR2 SYGVKD. The CDR3 is 14 residues long. With 6 bases clipped from V and 6 bases from J, the junction kept 10 bases outside the gene matches.